These 21 T cell receptor beta chains share one sample of origin, sequenced in a study of T cell clonotyping in hematopoietic cell transplantation. Profiling relied on immunoSEQ multiplex PCR, and the TCRdb table lists in-frame clones only, not all of them. Of roughly 800 clones listed, around 60% are singletons. The source was peripheral blood mononuclear cells, collected 30 days after allogeneic stem cell transplant. The source is a male patient aged 60-69 years who had an allogeneic stem cell transplant, so the T cells may come from the graft donor. Some clones in this sample may be carry-over from other donors' samples.

This rearrangement joins TRBV6-6 to TRBJ1-1; the D is unclear. V was shortened by 2 bases and J by 1 base, with 8 bases between the two germline ends. CDR3 length: 14 amino acids. The germline CDR1 and CDR2 sequences are MNHNY and SVGAGI (reference sequence). CDR3 in DNA: TGTGCCAGCAGTTACGGAGGGTCGAACACTGAAGCTTTCTTT. Translated: CASSYGGSNTEAFF.

This sequence joins TRBV7-8 and TRBJ1-2; 7 bases map to TRBD1. The CDR3 totals 13 residues. J gave up 7 bases and V 3 bases, and 5 bases lay outside the gene matches. CDR1 is SGHVS and CDR2 is FQNEAQ in the germline V gene. DNA for the CDR3: TGTGCCAGCAGCTTGAGGGGGCTTCTTGGCTACACCTTC. Its protein product is CASSLRGLLGYTF.

The chain employs TRBV6-1 and TRBJ1-4, with a tentative D call TRBD1 (5 bases). Germline V gives CDR1 MNHNS, CDR2 SASEGT. The CDR3 covers 15 residues. V was pared by 4 bases and J by 7 bases, with 16 bases between. The CDR3 DNA reads as TGTGCCAGCAGTGCCATGACAGCTAGCGGTGAAAAACTGTTTTTT. This sequence encodes CASSAMTASGEKLFF.

The J gene is TRBJ1-1, the V gene TRBV5-1, with D possibly matching TRBD1 (6 bases). Trimming cost V 7 bases and J 8 bases, with 18 bases left between them. The length of the CDR3 is 13 residues. Per germline, CDR1 SGHRS and CDR2 YFSETQ. CDR3: CASLPNGGREAFF. The CDR3 coding sequence is TGCGCCAGCCTACCTAATGGGGGCCGGGAAGCTTTCTTT.

This clone has more than one count but fewer than ten. The chain links TRBV27 to TRBJ2-1; D is tentatively TRBD1 or TRBD2 (6 bases each). Trimming shortened V by 5 bases and J by 0 bases, and 14 bases separated the two germline ends. This CDR3 has 16 amino acids. Germline loops: CDR1 MNHEY, CDR2 SMNVEV (reference sequence). CDR3 region: CASSVWGASSYNEQFF. CDR3 bases: TGTGCCAGCAGTGTTTGGGGGGCCAGCTCCTACAATGAGCAGTTCTTC.

This rearrangement joins TRBV27 to TRBJ2-7, with 14 bases matching TRBD2. From germline, CDR1 is MNHEY and CDR2 SMNVEV (reference sequence). The CDR3 extends over 17 amino acids. V lost 3 bases to trimming and J lost 2 bases; unmatched junction nucleotides: 6. CDR3 nucleotide sequence: TGTGCCAGCAGTTTTTCCGGGACTAGCGGGAGCCCCTACGAGCAGTACTTC. Its translation: CASSFSGTSGSPYEQYF.

The chain combines TRBV7-2 with TRBJ1-2; 7 bases agree with TRBD1. V dropped 5 bases and J dropped 3; count of bases not matched to a gene: 6. This CDR3 spans 14 amino acids. From germline, CDR1 is SGHTA and CDR2 FQGNSA. CDR3 sequence (DNA): TGTGCCAGCAGCCTACCCGGGACAGACTATGGCTACACCTTC. It is translated as CASSLPGTDYGYTF.

The gene calls are TRBV5-6 and TRBJ2-1; the D call may be TRBD1 or TRBD2 (5 bases each). CDR1 is SGHDT and CDR2 is YYEEEE in the germline V gene. The germline V and J ends were trimmed by 0 bases and 8 bases, with 18 bases remaining between them. This CDR3 contains 16 residues. CDR3 DNA sequence: TGTGCCAGCAGCTTGGGGGGGTACCTCTCTGAGGATGAGCAGTTCTTC. Translating it yields CASSLGGYLSEDEQFF.

The chain joins TRBV11-2 to TRBJ2-1; D not resolved. Per germline, CDR1 SGHAT and CDR2 FQNNGV. Trimming took off 2 bases at V and 13 bases at J, with 9 bases between the two ends. The CDR3 has 11 residues. This CDR3 is CASSLLGPQFF. The CDR3 DNA follows: TGTGCCAGCAGCTTATTGGGCCCCCAGTTCTTC.

The chain carries TRBV5-6 and TRBJ2-7; 8 nucleotides align to TRBD1. The J segment lost 2 bases and the V segment lost 7 bases, leaving 2 bases of the junction unmatched. The CDR3 consists of 12 residues. Germline V gives CDR1 SGHDT, CDR2 YYEEEE. The DNA of the CDR3 is TGTGCCAGCGGGACAGGCCCCTACGAGCAGTACTTC. This sequence encodes CASGTGPYEQYF.

The V and J genes are TRBV19 and TRBJ2-2; 7 nucleotides agree with TRBD1. With V trimmed by 4 bases and J by 1 base, 3 bases remained unmatched. Germline CDR1 is LNHDA and CDR2 is SQIVND (reference sequence). This CDR3 region has 15 residues. The CDR3 DNA follows: TGTGCCAGTAGTAACCAGGGGGTGAACACCGGGGAGCTGTTTTTT. Translation: CASSNQGVNTGELFF.

The genes are TRBV7-9 and TRBJ2-7; 11 bases are shared with TRBD2. Trimming cost V 1 base and J 2 bases; bases outside gene matches: 7. The CDR3 length is 17 residues. The germline CDR1 and CDR2 sequences are SEHNR and FQNEAQ (reference sequence). The CDR3 is CASSLEIAGGPAYEQYF. The DNA of the CDR3 is TGTGCCAGCAGCTTAGAGATAGCGGGGGGGCCCGCCTACGAGCAGTACTTC.

This clone is large in the sample. The chain links TRBV6-1 to TRBJ1-2; D gene ambiguous. The V end lost 1 base, the J end lost 0 bases, and 9 bases lay between the germline ends. The CDR3 has 15 residues. Germline V gene sequence: CDR1 MNHNS, CDR2 SASEGT. CDR3 coding DNA: TGTGCCAGCAGTGAAGAAGGATTTCCTAACTATGGCTACACCTTC. The encoded protein is CASSEEGFPNYGYTF.

The V gene is TRBV7-5, the J gene TRBJ1-1. TRBV7-5 is a known pseudogene. The CDR3 consists of 14 residues. The CDR3, as DNA: TGTGCCAGCAGCTTAGCGAGCTGGGGGACTGAAGCTTTCTTT. Translated: CASSLASWGTEAFF.

The chain joins TRBV6-6 to TRBJ1-6; 12 bases fit TRBD1. Germline lookup yields CDR1 MNHNY and CDR2 SVGAGI (reference sequence). J lost 7 bases, V lost 7 bases, and 5 bases had no gene match. CDR3 size: 15 residues. The CDR3 sequence: CASKSGQGANSPLHF. The CDR3 region has the DNA TGTGCCAGCAAGTCGGGACAGGGGGCAAATTCACCCCTCCACTTT.

The chain combines TRBV10-3 with TRBJ1-4, with D maybe TRBD1 (6 bases). The V gene lost 4 bases and the J gene lost 0 bases, with 12 bases spanning the gap. Looked up from germline, CDR1 is ENHRY and CDR2 is SYGVKD. The CDR3 is 16 residues long. The CDR3 here is CAISAGGAATNEKLFF. The CDR3 DNA reads as TGTGCCATCAGTGCCGGGGGGGCGGCAACTAATGAAAAACTGTTTTTT.

V gene TRBV21-1 combines with J gene TRBJ2-3. TRBV21-1 is deemed a pseudogene. The CDR3 runs to 18 residues. This CDR3 reads CASSKALLGEPTEDTQYF. In DNA, the CDR3 is TGTGCCAGCAGCAAAGCGCTTTTGGGGGAACCGACGGAAGATACGCAGTATTTT.

The chain joins TRBV11-1 to TRBJ2-7; 7 bases line up with TRBD1. V lost 2 bases and J lost 0; bases outside the gene matches: 4. Germline V CDR1 and CDR2: SGHAT, FQDESV (reference sequence). The CDR3 is 15 residues long. CDR3 residues: CASSLPTGISYEQYF. CDR3 DNA sequence: TGTGCCAGCAGCTTACCGACAGGGATCTCCTACGAGCAGTACTTC.

The chain recombines TRBV27 with TRBJ2-7, with D possibly matching TRBD1 (6 bases). Germline V CDR1 and CDR2: MNHEY, SMNVEV (reference sequence). The CDR3 spans 14 residues. Trimming removed 3 bases from V and 2 bases from J, with 11 bases in between. DNA for the CDR3: TGTGCCAGCAGTTTCGGCAGGGGTACCTACGAGCAGTACTTC. It codes for CASSFGRGTYEQYF.

This clone showed up just a few times. J is TRBJ1-2 and V is TRBV11-2; D remains ambiguous. This CDR3 spans 12 amino acids. With 7 bases removed from V and 7 bases from J, the gap between germline ends came to 13 bases. The germline gives CDR1 SGHAT, CDR2 FQNNGV. CDR3 protein: CASTRDLLGYTF. CDR3 sequence (DNA): TGTGCCAGCACCCGAGATCTCCTTGGCTACACCTTC.

The V gene is TRBV5-5, the J gene TRBJ1-3, with D hard to call. Germline V CDR1 and CDR2: SGHKS, YYEKEE (reference sequence). The CDR3 is made up of 15 amino acids. The germline V and J ends were trimmed by 0 bases and 0 bases, with 7 bases remaining between them. The CDR3 loop is CASSLDGFSGNTIYF. The CDR3 DNA follows: TGTGCCAGCAGCTTGGACGGCTTCTCTGGAAACACCATATATTTT.